This TCR beta chain is drawn from a study of blood T cell repertoires in COVID-19. For the study at large: Italy, Spain and the United States were the sources of the convalescent and acute COVID-19 samples. T cells, B-cell-depleted T cells, or PBMCs provided the cDNA or gDNA that served as material.

The CDR3 totals 13 residues. The germline CDR1 and CDR2 sequences are SSHAT and FNYEAQ (reference sequence). Original processing notes: Amplifying reference gene primers gave estimates of nucleated cell counts. Method: immunoSEQ multiplex PCR; TCRdb's copy keeps in-frame clones and lacks some. D and trimming come from the DNA, and the V and J calls and clone size come from that table. The profile covers approximately 240,000 clones, with about four fifths appearing a single time and 4% taken by the ten largest. As concerns this clone: The junction differs from germline at one of its ends, possibly a read error.

The chain has TRBV7-7 and TRBJ2-7, with 7 bases fitting TRBD1. This sequence was found in a man aged 50-60 years with acute or convalescent COVID-19. The specimen sequenced was peripheral blood. The CDR3 bases are TGTGCTAGCAGCTACGGACAGGCCTACGAGCAGTACTTC. It translates to CASSYGQAYEQYF.